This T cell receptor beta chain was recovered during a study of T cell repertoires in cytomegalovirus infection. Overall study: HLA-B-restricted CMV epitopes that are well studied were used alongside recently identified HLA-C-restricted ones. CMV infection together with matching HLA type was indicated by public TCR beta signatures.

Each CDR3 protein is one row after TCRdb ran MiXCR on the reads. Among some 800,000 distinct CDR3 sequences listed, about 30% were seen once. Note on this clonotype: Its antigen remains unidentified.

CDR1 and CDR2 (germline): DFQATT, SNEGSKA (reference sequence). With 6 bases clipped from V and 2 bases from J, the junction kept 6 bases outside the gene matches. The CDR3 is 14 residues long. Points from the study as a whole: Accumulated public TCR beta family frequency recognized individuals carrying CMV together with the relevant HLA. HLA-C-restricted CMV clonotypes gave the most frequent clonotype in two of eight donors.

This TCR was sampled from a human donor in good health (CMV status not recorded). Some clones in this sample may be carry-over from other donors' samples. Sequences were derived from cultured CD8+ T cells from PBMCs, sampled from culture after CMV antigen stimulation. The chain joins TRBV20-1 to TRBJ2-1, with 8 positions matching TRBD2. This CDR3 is CSALRGGPYNEQFF. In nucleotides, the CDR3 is TGCAGTGCACTCCGGGGGGGTCCCTACAATGAGCAGTTCTTC.